What follows are 10 T cell receptor beta chains derived from one specimen sequenced in a study of identical twins. TCRdb processed the 5' RACE reads anew with MiXCR; each CDR3 protein has one entry. The sample has 600,000 to 800,000 distinct CDR3 sequences, 21% seen once; the top ten hold roughly 4.3%. These same records also appear under a second study, on T cells expressing NK-cell markers.

Sequencing was done on a sample of PBMCs. The receptors were sampled from a woman between 18 and 29 years old in good health.

CDR3 sequence reads: CASSQIGGGRGEQFF. The CDR3 DNA reads as TGTGCCAGCAGTCAAATCGGGGGGGGCAGGGGAGAGCAGTTCTTC. The chain carries TRBV27 and TRBJ2-1; TRBD2 aligns across 8 bases. V lost 5 bases, J lost 10 bases, and 13 bases stayed unmatched. There are 15 residues in the CDR3. CDR1 and CDR2 from the germline V gene are MNHEY and SMNVEV (reference sequence).

CDR3 sequence: CASYTGDTDTQYF. Here the CDR3 DNA reads TGCGCCAGCTACACCGGAGACACAGATACGCAGTATTTT. The chain carries TRBV5-1 and TRBJ2-3; no clear D. The germline V and J ends were trimmed by 7 bases and 2 bases, with 11 bases remaining between them. The CDR3 is made up of 13 amino acids. CDR1 is SGHRS and CDR2 is YFSETQ in the germline V gene.

This chain links TRBV12-3 or TRBV12-4 with TRBJ2-5, with D possibly TRBD2 on 6 matching bases. The V end was cut by 4 bases, the J end by 7 bases, with 13 bases between. The CDR3 totals 13 residues. The CDR3 DNA reads TGTGCCAGCAGTTGGCCCGGGGGTTGGACCCAGTACTTC. This translates into CASSWPGGWTQYF.

V usage is TRBV20-1 and J usage is TRBJ1-1, with D unclear. The CDR3 has 12 amino acids. Trimming left V 6 bases short and J 0 bases short, with 8 bases between. In germline, CDR1 is DFQATT, CDR2 SNEGSKA (reference sequence). Here the CDR3 reads CSADKLNTEAFF. As DNA, the CDR3 is TGCAGTGCCGACAAATTGAACACTGAAGCTTTCTTT.

This sequence joins TRBV5-1 and TRBJ2-7, with 7 nucleotides matching TRBD1. The CDR3 is 16 residues long. Germline V gene lookup returns CDR1 SGHRS and CDR2 YFSETQ. The V and J ends lost 4 bases and 2 bases, in that order; junction bases with no gene match: 12. The CDR3 DNA is TGCGCCAGCAGCCAACTACAGGGGCAAGGGGCCTACGAGCAGTACTTC. It codes for CASSQLQGQGAYEQYF.

The chain carries TRBV20-1 and TRBJ2-1; no reliable D call. This CDR3 is 13 amino acids long. Trimming removed 4 bases at V and 9 bases at J, with 16 bases between. The germline V gene has CDR1 DFQATT and CDR2 SNEGSKA (reference sequence). The CDR3 sequence: CSATNPVPLEQFF. The CDR3 region has the DNA TGCAGTGCTACGAACCCGGTCCCCCTTGAGCAGTTCTTC.

This clonotype was seen many times. V is TRBV20-1 and J is TRBJ2-7, with TRBD1 matching 7 bases. The V gene end was trimmed by 6 bases and the J gene end by 3 bases; junction bases not matched to a gene: 8. CDR1 is DFQATT and CDR2 is SNEGSKA in the germline V gene (reference sequence). The CDR3 is made up of 13 amino acids. The chain's CDR3 is CSARTGSDYEQYF. CDR3 sequence (DNA): TGCAGTGCGCGGACAGGATCAGACTACGAGCAGTACTTC.

There are a few counts of this clonotype. V and J are TRBV29-1 and TRBJ1-2, with D hard to call. V was trimmed by 6 bases and J by 2 bases, leaving 16 bases between them. This CDR3 region has 14 residues. Germline CDR1 SQVTM, CDR2 ANQGSEA. The CDR3 sequence is CSVGNREANYGYTF. The CDR3 nucleotides read TGCAGCGTGGGCAACAGAGAAGCAAACTATGGCTACACCTTC.

Only a few counts were recorded for this clonotype. This chain connects TRBV5-8 to TRBJ2-7; D is unclear. Trimming stripped 2 bases from V and 6 bases from J, with 9 bases between. This CDR3 comprises 12 residues. CDR1 and CDR2 from the germline V gene are SGHTS and YDEGEE. Here the CDR3 DNA reads TGTGCCAGCAGCTTCGACCTCAGCGAGCAGTACTTC. This sequence encodes CASSFDLSEQYF.

The J gene is TRBJ2-1, the V gene TRBV5-1; 7 bases match TRBD1. CDR1 and CDR2 from the germline V gene are SGHRS and YFSETQ. Germline trimming cut 4 bases from V and 5 bases from J; bases unmatched to any gene: 9. This CDR3 spans 15 amino acids. In DNA, the CDR3 is TGCGCCAGCAGCCCGTTCGACAGGGACGACAATGAGCAGTTCTTC. Translated, it gives CASSPFDRDDNEQFF.